This T cell receptor beta chain appears in the sequencing data of a study of blood T cell repertoires in COVID-19. TCRdb keeps only in-frame clones here, not all; method: immunoSEQ multiplex PCR. The repertoire holds fewer than 500,000 clones, 86% seen once, with around 1.4% in the top ten. The CDR3 contains 15 residues. The V gene end was trimmed by 6 bases and the J gene end by 3 bases; junction bases not matched to a gene: 7. Germline CDR1 is SGHTA and CDR2 is FQGNSA. The origin of this receptor is a woman aged 25-40 years with active or convalescent COVID-19. Sequencing was performed on peripheral blood. The V and J genes are TRBV7-2 and TRBJ2-1; TRBD2 agrees at 8 bases. The CDR3 reads CASRPSGSLYNEQFF. The CDR3 DNA reads TGTGCCAGCAGACCGAGCGGGAGTCTCTACAATGAGCAGTTCTTC.